A single T cell receptor beta chain is shown here with its context. TCRdb's table, derived via immunoSEQ multiplex PCR, lists solely in-frame clones and lacks some. The table records roughly 42,000 clones, roughly 92% of them present only once. Germline V gene data show CDR1 as LNHDA and CDR2 as SQIVND (reference sequence). V was trimmed by 4 bases and J by 0 bases, leaving 16 bases between them. This CDR3 is built from 17 residues. The entry originates in a study of OX40 agonist ivuxolimab in advanced cancers. The starting material was CD4+ or CD8+ T cells sorted from blood, obtained in a trial of the OX40 agonist ivuxolimab. This TCR was sampled from an adult with an advanced solid tumor such as melanoma, head and neck, liver or kidney cancer. The V call is TRBV19, the J call TRBJ2-1; D might be TRBD2 (6 bases). CDR3 protein: CASSNSGTLSSYNEQFF. The CDR3 coding sequence is TGTGCCAGTAGTAATTCCGGGACTCTGAGCTCCTACAATGAGCAGTTCTTC.